This record concerns one TCR beta chain sequence. Its antigen is currently unknown. Between the trimmed V and J ends, which lost 4 bases and 1 base, there was a span of 12 bases. The CDR3 length is 14 residues. CDR1 SGHRS and CDR2 YFSETQ come from the germline V gene. The record originates from a study of cytomegalovirus exposure and HLA in healthy donors. Study outcomes and limitations: When a later analysis compared HLA-associated TCR beta chains with equally common others, the HLA-associated chains turned out to be more clonally expanded and to have lower generation probabilities. Rarity marked most TCR sequences, yet some public TCRs occurred in many donors.

A multiplex PCR was run with 60 Vbeta primers and 13 Jbeta primers. Sequencing used immunoSEQ multiplex PCR; TCRdb keeps in-frame clones, though not all of them. The table lists about 82,000 clones, roughly four fifths of them singletons. The chain is built from TRBV5-1 and TRBJ2-7, with D perhaps TRBD1 (6 bases). The sequence was collected from a woman between 45 and 60 years old in good health and CMV-seropositive. Sequencing was carried out using PBMCs. The CDR3 loop is CASSPQGASYEQYF. Here the CDR3 DNA reads TGCGCCAGCAGCCCACAGGGTGCGTCCTACGAGCAGTACTTC.